This TCR beta chain was profiled in a study of T cells in Graves' hyperthyroidism and ophthalmopathy. Notes on the study in general: Blood also held most thyroid clonotypes expanded beyond 0.001.

Uncontrolled infection, other autoimmune disease, pregnancy or lactation led to exclusion. For the diagnoses, clinical symptoms, serum thyroxine and TRAb, thyroid ultrasound and orbital computed tomography were used. TCR beta CDR3 regions were amplified from RNA. Initially, a first-round RT-PCR of the TCR CDR3 employed the HTBI primer set. TCRdb independently ran MiXCR on the multiplex PCR reads; one entry per CDR3 protein. This sample has under 550,000 distinct CDR3 sequences; just under 20% occur once, and the top ten carry roughly 50%. This clonotype was found many times. The antigen remains unidentified. The V end was cut by 4 bases, the J end by 2 bases, with 14 bases between. CDR1 and CDR2 (germline): MNHEY, SMNVEV (reference sequence). The CDR3 totals 15 residues.

The sequence came from a man aged 40-55 years with Graves' ophthalmopathy. Sequences were obtained from blood. V and J are TRBV27 and TRBJ2-5, with a possible D match to TRBD1 (6 bases). The CDR3 spells CASSSNQGIQETQYF. Here the CDR3 DNA reads TGTGCCAGCAGTTCCAATCAGGGGATTCAAGAGACCCAGTACTTC.